This T cell receptor beta chain was captured in a study of blood T cell repertoires in COVID-19. Background on the study: Spain, Italy and the United States supplied samples that represented acute and convalescent COVID-19.

CDR3 length equals 14 residues. Trimming cost V 2 bases and J 0 bases, with 6 bases left between them. From germline, CDR1 is LGHDT and CDR2 YNNKEL (reference sequence). In the source study's methods: Using reference gene primer amplification, nucleated cell counts were estimated. The data were produced by immunoSEQ multiplex PCR, yet TCRdb's version contains in-frame clones alone and is incomplete. That table gives V, J and clone size, and the DNA gave D and trimming. The profile shows a few hundred thousand clones, about 86% of them singletons. Input material: peripheral blood. The origin of this receptor is an older man with acute or convalescent COVID-19. The chain has TRBV3-1 (or the pseudogene TRBV3-2) and TRBJ2-3; a weak D match, TRBD1 (6 bases). In DNA form, the CDR3 reads TGTGCCAGCAGCCAACAGGGGAGCACAGATACGCAGTATTTT. Translation gives CASSQQGSTDTQYF.